A selection of T cell receptor beta chains follows, all from one sample in a study of blood T cell repertoires in COVID-19. Clones were read by immunoSEQ multiplex PCR, and TCRdb kept only the in-frame ones, dropping some. This sample has around 220,000 clones, with around 86% found just once. Source material: peripheral blood. Receptor source: a human donor in a cohort sampled during active COVID-19. The CDR3 runs from the conserved cysteine through the conserved F or W. The order of the fields is J gene, V gene, clone size, D gene, CDR3 protein, CDR3 DNA. The D gene is left open where the match is weak. Clone size is shown for a subset of rows, as once, few, many or a class of expanded clone.

>TRBJ2-1|TRBV5-6|NA|NA
CASSPTRGAPSYNEQFF
TGTGCCAGCAGCCCGACTCGGGGGGCCCCCAGCTACAATGAGCAGTTCTTC
>TRBJ1-5|TRBV19|NA|NA
CASSIVGNRHNQPQHF
TGTGCCAGTAGTATAGTGGGCAACCGTCACAATCAGCCCCAGCATTTT
>TRBJ1-2|TRBV5-1|NA|NA
CASSAGTAGYTF
TGCGCCAGCAGCGCGGGGACTGCTGGCTACACCTTC
>TRBJ2-7|TRBV9|NA|NA
CASGSSMAPYEQYF
TGTGCCAGCGGTTCCTCCATGGCCCCCTACGAGCAGTACTTC
>TRBJ1-6|TRBV13|few|NA
CASSFGQVHNSPLHF
TGTGCCAGCAGCTTTGGACAAGTCCATAATTCACCCCTCCACTTT
>TRBJ2-1|TRBV5-5|NA|NA
CASSPRGASSYNEQFF
TGTGCCAGCAGCCCACGGGGGGCGAGCTCCTACAATGAGCAGTTCTTC
>TRBJ1-1|TRBV5-1|NA|TRBD1
CASSLGTGFSTEAFF
TGCGCCAGCAGCTTGGGGACAGGGTTTAGCACTGAAGCTTTCTTT
>TRBJ2-7|TRBV6-5|NA|NA
CASMGAGYEQYF
TGTGCCAGCATGGGCGCGGGTTACGAGCAGTACTTC
>TRBJ2-5|TRBV6-5|NA|NA
CASSYGGFSETQYF
TGTGCCAGCAGTTACGGGGGGTTCTCAGAGACCCAGTACTTC
>TRBJ1-4|TRBV2|NA|NA
CASGGDYNEKLFF
TGTGCCAGCGGAGGGGATTATAATGAAAAACTGTTTTTT
>TRBJ2-7|TRBV4-3|NA|NA
CASSQVVVGSSVTYEQYF
TGCGCCAGCAGCCAAGTCGTGGTGGGGTCTAGCGTTACCTACGAGCAGTACTTC